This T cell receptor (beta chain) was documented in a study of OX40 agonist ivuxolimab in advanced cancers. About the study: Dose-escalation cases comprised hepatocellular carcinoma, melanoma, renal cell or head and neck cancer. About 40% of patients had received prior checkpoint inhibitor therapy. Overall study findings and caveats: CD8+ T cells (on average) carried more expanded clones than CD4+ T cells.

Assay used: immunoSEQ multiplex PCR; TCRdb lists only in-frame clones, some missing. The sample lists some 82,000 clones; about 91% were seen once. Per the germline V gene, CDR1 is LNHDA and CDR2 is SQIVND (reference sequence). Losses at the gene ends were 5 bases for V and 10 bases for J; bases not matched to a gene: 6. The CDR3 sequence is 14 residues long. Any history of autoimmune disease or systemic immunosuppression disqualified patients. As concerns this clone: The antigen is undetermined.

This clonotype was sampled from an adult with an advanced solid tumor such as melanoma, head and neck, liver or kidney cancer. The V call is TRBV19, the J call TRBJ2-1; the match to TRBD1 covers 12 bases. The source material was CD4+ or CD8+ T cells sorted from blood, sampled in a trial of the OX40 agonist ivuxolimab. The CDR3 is CASSPGQGAREQFF. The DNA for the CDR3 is TGTGCCAGTAGTCCGGGACAGGGGGCGCGGGAGCAGTTCTTC.